Listed below are T cell receptor beta chains from one sample, sequenced in a study of blood T cells in healthy people across ages. TCRdb ran MiXCR on the 5' RACE reads and lists one entry per CDR3 protein. Here the sample spans about 1,600,000 distinct CDR3 sequences, 42% being singletons. Sequencing was carried out using blood. Every receptor here comes from a woman younger than 35 in good health. The CDR3 runs from the conserved cysteine through the conserved F or W. Fields, in order: CDR3 protein, CDR3 DNA, V gene, D gene, clone size, J gene. A D gene is named only where the DNA matches it firmly. The size field is filled for only some rows; it gives once, few, many or a size class.

CASSYYDENTEAFF,TGTGCCAGCAGTTACTACGACGAGAACACTGAAGCTTTCTTT,TRBV6-5,.,.,TRBJ1-1
CASSQEGAGGSTDTKYF,TGCGCCAGCAGCCAAGAAGGAGCGGGGGGGAGCACAGATACGAAGTATTTT,TRBV4-1,TRBD2,.,TRBJ2-3
CASSPRQGAAGGYTF,TGTGCCAGCAGCCCGCGACAGGGAGCGGCGGGAGGCTACACCTTC,TRBV3-1,TRBD1,.,TRBJ1-2
CASSVGQALGANVLTF,TGTGCCAGCAGCGTAGGACAGGCGCTCGGGGCCAACGTCCTGACTTTC,TRBV7-3,TRBD1,few,TRBJ2-6
CASSLFAAGGKETQYF,TGTGCCAGCAGTTTATTTGCGGCAGGGGGGAAAGAGACCCAGTACTTC,TRBV12-3/TRBV12-4,.,.,TRBJ2-5
CASSFVWVKTEAFF,TGTGCCAGCAGTTTCGTGTGGGTCAAGACTGAAGCTTTCTTT,TRBV6-8,.,.,TRBJ1-1
CSVQIGGVFYEQYF,TGCAGTGTCCAGATCGGAGGGGTTTTCTACGAGCAGTACTTC,TRBV20-1,.,few,TRBJ2-7
CASIPGQGEDTQYF,TGTGCCAGCATTCCTGGACAGGGGGAGGATACGCAGTATTTT,TRBV18,TRBD1,few,TRBJ2-3
CASSPTDSGGLVYF,TGTGCCAGCAGCCCCACCGATAGCGGGGGGCTCGTGTACTTC,TRBV7-3,TRBD2,few,TRBJ2-7
CASSLRLAAYSGANVLTF,TGCGCCAGCAGCTTGAGACTAGCGGCCTACTCTGGGGCCAACGTCCTGACTTTC,TRBV5-1,TRBD2,.,TRBJ2-6
CASSSRQGQDNQPQHF,TGTGCCAGCAGTTCCAGACAGGGACAAGACAATCAGCCCCAGCATTTT,TRBV6-1,TRBD1,.,TRBJ1-5
CASSHLDMIPSSGNTIYF,TGCGCCAGCAGCCACCTCGACATGATCCCCAGCTCTGGAAACACCATATATTTT,TRBV4-1,.,few,TRBJ1-3
CSAKYSGRAGVYEQYF,TGCAGTGCTAAGTATAGCGGGAGGGCCGGGGTCTACGAGCAGTACTTC,TRBV20-1,TRBD2,.,TRBJ2-7
CSPRRNYGYTF,TGCAGTCCTCGACGCAACTATGGCTACACCTTC,TRBV20-1,.,.,TRBJ1-2
CASSLQGEGSYGYTF,TGTGCCAGCAGCTTACAGGGAGAAGGTAGCTATGGCTACACCTTC,TRBV9,.,.,TRBJ1-2
CASSLSGTGSYYGYTF,TGTGCCAGCAGTTTATCGGGGACAGGGTCATACTATGGCTACACCTTC,TRBV27,TRBD1,.,TRBJ1-2